The 2 T cell receptor beta chains below all came from one sample that was sequenced in a study of blood T cell repertoires in COVID-19. Measured with immunoSEQ multiplex PCR; TCRdb has only the in-frame clones, and not every one. This sample carries hundreds of thousands of clones, 80% to 90% of them seen once, and the ten largest clones take approximately 1.2%. The sequencing sample was made of PBMCs or T cells enriched from blood (not recorded which). The receptors were sampled from a man aged 25 to 40 who had recovered from COVID-19.

The V and J genes are TRBV10-3 and TRBJ1-5; D may be TRBD1 (6 bases). The CDR3 is 14 amino acids. CDR1 and CDR2 from the germline V gene are ENHRY and SYGVKD. Trimming stripped 4 bases from V and 4 bases from J, with 11 bases between. The DNA of the CDR3 is TGTGCCATCAGTGGCACAGGGCCAAATCAGCCCCAGCATTTT. Its translation is CAISGTGPNQPQHF.

The rearrangement uses TRBV3-1 (or the pseudogene TRBV3-2) and TRBJ1-5, with a tentative D call TRBD1 (6 bases). Per germline, CDR1 LGHDT and CDR2 YNNKEL (reference sequence). The CDR3 is made up of 17 amino acids. V lost 2 bases and J 6 bases, leaving 20 bases between the germline ends. CDR3 nucleotide sequence: TGTGCCAGCAGCCAAACCCCCGGGGCGGGGGCGATTCAGCCCCAGCATTTT. This translates into CASSQTPGAGAIQPQHF.